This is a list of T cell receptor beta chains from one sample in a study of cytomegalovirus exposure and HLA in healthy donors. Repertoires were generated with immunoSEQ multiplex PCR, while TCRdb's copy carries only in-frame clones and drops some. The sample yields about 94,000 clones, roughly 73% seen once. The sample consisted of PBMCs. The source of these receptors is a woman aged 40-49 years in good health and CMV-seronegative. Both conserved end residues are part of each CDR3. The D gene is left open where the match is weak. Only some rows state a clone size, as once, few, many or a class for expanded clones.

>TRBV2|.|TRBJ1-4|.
TGTGCCAGCAGTGACTTTTCGGGGGGAACTAATGAAAAACTGTTTTTT
CASSDFSGGTNEKLFF
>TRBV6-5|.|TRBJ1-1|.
TGTGCCAGCAGTTACGGCGGTGAGGAAACTGAAGCTTTCTTT
CASSYGGEETEAFF
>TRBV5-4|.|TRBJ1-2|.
TGTGCCAGCGGTTACCGGGACAACAACTATGGCTACACCTTC
CASGYRDNNYGYTF
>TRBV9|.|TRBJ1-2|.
TGTGCCAGCAGCCAAACACAGGGCTATGGCTACACCTTC
CASSQTQGYGYTF
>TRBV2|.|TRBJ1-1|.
TGTGCCAGCAGTGAGGGGGCCCGAAACACTGAAGCTTTCTTT
CASSEGARNTEAFF
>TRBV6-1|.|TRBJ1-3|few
TGTGCCAGCAGTGAAGCCAGCTCTGGAAACACCATATATTTT
CASSEASSGNTIYF
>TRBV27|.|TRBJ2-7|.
TGTGCCAGCAGGGATCCAGGGCTGGCGGAGCAGTACTTC
CASRDPGLAEQYF
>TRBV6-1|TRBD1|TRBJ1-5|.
TGTGCCAGCAGTGAAACAGGGGCGGGTCAGCCCCAGCATTTT
CASSETGAGQPQHF
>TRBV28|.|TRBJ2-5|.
TGTGCCAGCAGTTTCGGAACTGTCGTCGGGGGAACACAAGATGATTCCTACTTC
CASSFGTVVGGTQDDSYF
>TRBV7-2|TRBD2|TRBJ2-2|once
TGTGCCAGCAGCTTAGCAGGAGCGGGGGTTGACGGGGAGCTGTTTTTT
CASSLAGAGVDGELFF
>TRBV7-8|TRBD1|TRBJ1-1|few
TGTGCCAGCAGCCCGATGGGACAGGGTCGGTTGAACACTGAAGCTTTCTTT
CASSPMGQGRLNTEAFF
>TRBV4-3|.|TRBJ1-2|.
TGCGCCAGCAGCCAAAACATGAATCGGGAGGGCTACACCTTC
CASSQNMNREGYTF
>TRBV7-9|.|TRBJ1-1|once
TGTGCCAGCAGCTTAACGGTGAACACTGAAGCTTTCTTT
CASSLTVNTEAFF
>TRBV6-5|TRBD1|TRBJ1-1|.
TGTGCCAGCAGTTCCCAATCAGACAGGGGAGACACTGAAGCTTTCTTT
CASSSQSDRGDTEAFF
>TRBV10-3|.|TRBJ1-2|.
TGTGCCATCAGTGCAGGGGACAACTATGGCTACACCTTC
CAISAGDNYGYTF
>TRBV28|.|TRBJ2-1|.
TGTGCCAGCAGTTTGATTGCGGCCGCTGCAAATGAGCAGTTCTTC
CASSLIAAAANEQFF
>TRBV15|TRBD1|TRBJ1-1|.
TGTGCCACCAGCAGGAACAGGGGGGGCACTGAAGCTTTCTTT
CATSRNRGGTEAFF
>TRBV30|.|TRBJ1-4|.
TGTGCCTGGAGTGTGACCGAAAGGGGAGAAAAACTGTTTTTT
CAWSVTERGEKLFF
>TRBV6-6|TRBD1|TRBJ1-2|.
TGTGCCACCCGGGACAGGGGACTATATGGCTACACCTTC
CATRDRGLYGYTF
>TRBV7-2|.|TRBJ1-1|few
TGTGCCAGCAGTGTGGGGGGGGCGAACACTGAAGCTTTCTTT
CASSVGGANTEAFF
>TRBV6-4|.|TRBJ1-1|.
TGTGCCAGCAGTCCACAGGGAAACACTGAAGCTTTCTTT
CASSPQGNTEAFF
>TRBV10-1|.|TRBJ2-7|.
TGCGCCACCGCCCTAGTAGTCTACGAGCAGTACTTC
CATALVVYEQYF
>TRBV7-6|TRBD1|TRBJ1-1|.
TGTGCCAGCAGCTTAGAAGGGGGCGGAAACACTGAAGCTTTCTTT
CASSLEGGGNTEAFF
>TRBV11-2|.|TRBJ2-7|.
TGTGCCAGCAGCTTGGCGGGCTTATTCTCCTACGAGCAGTACTTC
CASSLAGLFSYEQYF
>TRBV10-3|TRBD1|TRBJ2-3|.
TGTGCCATCAGGCCCGGGACAGAGAGCACAGATACGCAGTATTTT
CAIRPGTESTDTQYF
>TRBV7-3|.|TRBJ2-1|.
TGTGCCAGCAGCCGGGGTAATGAGCAGTTCTTC
CASSRGNEQFF
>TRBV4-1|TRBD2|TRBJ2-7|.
TGCGCCAGCAGCCCCCTTGCGGGGGTCTCCTACGAGCAGTACTTC
CASSPLAGVSYEQYF
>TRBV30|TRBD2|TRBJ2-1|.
TGTGCCTGGAGCCTCGGGAGGGAACAGCAGTTCTTC
CAWSLGREQQFF
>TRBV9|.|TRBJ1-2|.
TGTGCCAGCAGCGTAGGGTCCCTCCAGGCTGGTGGCTACACCTTC
CASSVGSLQAGGYTF
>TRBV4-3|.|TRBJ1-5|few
TGCGCCAGCAGCCAAGATTTGTTAAGCAATCAGCCCCAGCATTTT
CASSQDLLSNQPQHF
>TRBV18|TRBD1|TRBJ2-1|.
TGTGCCAGCTCACGGGGACAGGGTGAGGACAATGAGCAGTTCTTC
CASSRGQGEDNEQFF
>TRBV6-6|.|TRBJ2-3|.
TGTGCCAGCAGTTACACTAGGGACACAGATACGCAGTATTTT
CASSYTRDTDTQYF
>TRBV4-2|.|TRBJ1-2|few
TGTGCCAGCAGCCAAGTGGACAGTCCTTGGGGCTACACCTTC
CASSQVDSPWGYTF
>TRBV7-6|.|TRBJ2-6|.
TGTGCCAGCAGCTTGGGTGAGGGATTGAGCTCTGGGGCCAACGTCCTGACTTTC
CASSLGEGLSSGANVLTF
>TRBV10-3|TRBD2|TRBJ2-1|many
TGTGCCGTGGGGACTAGCGGGGGCGATGAGCAGTTCTTC
CAVGTSGGDEQFF
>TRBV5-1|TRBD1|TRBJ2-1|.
TGCGCCAGCAGCTTAGGGGGCGATACGGTTGAGCAGTTCTTC
CASSLGGDTVEQFF
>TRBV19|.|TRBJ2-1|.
TGTGCCAGTAGTACATCCGGGACAAACTCCTACAATGAGCAGTTCTTC
CASSTSGTNSYNEQFF
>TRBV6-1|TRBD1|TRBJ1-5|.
TGTGCCAGCAGTGACTACCAGGGGACAGTGGATTATAGCAATCAGCCCCAGCATTTT
CASSDYQGTVDYSNQPQHF
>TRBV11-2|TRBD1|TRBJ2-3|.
TGTGCCAGCAGTGGACAGGGTTTTGATACGCAGTATTTT
CASSGQGFDTQYF